This T cell receptor (beta chain) was captured in a study of blood T cell repertoires in COVID-19 (TCRdb year 2020). At the level of the whole study: The collaborator samples originated in the United States, Italy and Spain and spanned the acute and convalescent phases of COVID-19. The prospective study material was composed of cDNA or gDNA derived from T cells, B-cell-depleted T cells, or PBMCs. Subjects who had been exposed to COVID-19, were actively infected with it, or had recovered from it provided the deeply sampled blood TCRbeta repertoires that made up the dataset. The repertoires were released in a freely available public database intended as a resource for research on the immune response to SARS-CoV-2. The samples were drawn from two sources: the first 160 participants of the ongoing ImmuneRACE study, and 1,000 to 1,500 subjects contributed by 6 global collaborators. A de-identified subject ID, COVID-19 status, age in years and sex were almost always included in the sample metadata. HLA class I and class II types, where available, came from metadata supplied by the sample provider rather than from assay-based typing.

General study outcomes and caveats: The amount of clinical and demographic metadata varied by source and participant and was provided uncurated.

In regard to this clone: Its target antigen remains unknown. Base-call qualities are not available, and no considerably larger clone is one nucleotide away.

Including the terminal cysteine and phenylalanine, the CDR3 comprises 16 residues. The kept DNA is CDR3 alone, 48 bases in frame from the first base. The germline V gene sets CDR1 to LGHNA and CDR2 to YNFKEQ. V ends up 1 base short and J 6 bases short, with an unmatched junction base count of 7. The immunoSEQ Assay, a bias-controlled multiplex PCR, was used to amplify TCRbeta CDR3 regions from genomic DNA. In the source study's methods: Within the assay, amplification of reference gene primers was used to estimate how many nucleated cells each sample contained. To quantify the absolute abundance of each unique TCRbeta CDR3 rearrangement, sequence reads were collapsed and filtered. For each sample, productive Simpson clonality was calculated as the square root of Simpson's diversity index across productive rearrangements. TCRdb took this table from immuneACCESS and kept in-frame rearrangements with V and J called. Such tables lack part of the clones; where checked against another copy, unresolved V genes explain under half of the gap, and the rest is unexplained. V and J calls and clone size are copied from that table; D and trimming were computed from the DNA. For this sample the table gives some 150,000 clones, of which 70% to 85% were detected only once. Clones ranked in the top ten supply almost 10% of the sample.

Each collaborating institution followed its own protocols to collect whole blood in K2EDTA tubes. For TCRbeta analysis, collaborators shipped samples in one of three forms: frozen whole blood, isolated PBMCs, or DNA extracted from either of those sample types. The chain couples TRBV4-2 to TRBJ2-7; 12 bases in the junction line up with TRBD2. The sequencing sample was made of peripheral blood. The TCR was taken from a woman between 50 and 59 years old with acute or convalescent COVID-19. The CDR3 has the sequence CASSQGDLAGGLEQYF. The bases read TGTGCCAGCAGCCAAGGTGATCTAGCGGGGGGGCTCGAGCAGTACTTC.